Shown below are 11 T cell receptor beta chains from a single sample sequenced in a study of beta chain features in type 1 diabetes. Every bit of the isolated RNA underwent reverse transcription, so sequencing read expressed TCRB transcripts. TCRdb's table, derived via immunoSEQ multiplex PCR, lists solely in-frame clones and lacks some. The repertoire consists of about 370,000 clones, with over 13% occurring once and the leading ten covering 0.019%. Material: naive CD4+ T cells from blood. These receptors were taken from a young woman in good health.

This chain connects TRBV7-2 to TRBJ1-2, with TRBD1 identical over 10 bases. The CDR3 covers 13 residues. V gave up 5 bases and J gave up 7 bases; unmatched junction bases: 4. Germline lookup yields CDR1 SGHTA and CDR2 FQGNSA. DNA for the CDR3: TGTGCCAGCAGCCAGCGGGACAGGGGTGGCTACACCTTC. It encodes CASSQRDRGGYTF.

This clone was observed a few times. The chain combines TRBV6-6 with TRBJ1-2; possibly TRBD1 for D (6 bases). From germline, CDR1 is MNHNY and CDR2 SVGAGI (reference sequence). The CDR3 extends over 12 amino acids. Between the trimmed V and J ends, which lost 8 bases and 4 bases, there was a span of 11 bases. For the CDR3, the DNA is TGTGCCAGCCGACAGGCGGGCTATGGCTACACCTTC. Encoded protein: CASRQAGYGYTF.

This clone was found a few times. The chain combines TRBV7-2 with TRBJ2-7, with D unresolved. V lost 1 base and J lost 0, with 10 bases in between. Germline-derived CDR1 and CDR2 are SGHTA and FQGNSA. The CDR3 spans 15 residues. CDR3 bases: TGTGCCAGCAGCTTAGGGAGTCCTGGCTCCTACGAGCAGTACTTC. Protein product: CASSLGSPGSYEQYF.

The rearrangement joins TRBV30 to TRBJ1-5; no clear D. CDR1 GTSNPN and CDR2 SVGIG come from the germline V gene (reference sequence). There are 14 residues in the CDR3. Trimming stripped 2 bases from V and 2 bases from J, with 10 bases between. In DNA form, the CDR3 reads TGTGCCTGGAGTCACGGGGTGGGCAATCAGCCCCAGCATTTT. Translating it yields CAWSHGVGNQPQHF.

The chain joins TRBV30 to TRBJ2-7; D ambiguous. Germline loops: CDR1 GTSNPN, CDR2 SVGIG (reference sequence). Trimming took off 0 bases at V and 9 bases at J, with 9 bases between the two ends. The CDR3 loop spans 11 amino acids. The DNA of the CDR3 is TGTGCCTGGAGTGTGTCCGGCGGGCAGTACTTC. Protein: CAWSVSGGQYF.

The V call is TRBV10-3, the J call TRBJ2-7, with 8 bases matching TRBD1. This CDR3 contains 13 residues. Germline CDR1 and CDR2: ENHRY and SYGVKD. V lost 4 bases and J lost 6; bases outside the gene matches: 5. The CDR3 reads CAISAQGQGEQYF. CDR3 coding DNA: TGTGCCATCAGTGCCCAAGGACAGGGCGAGCAGTACTTC.

The chain carries TRBV7-2 and TRBJ1-2, with no clear D. CDR1 is SGHTA and CDR2 is FQGNSA in the germline V gene. The CDR3 runs 12 residues. V was pared by 5 bases and J by 2 bases, with 6 bases between. CDR3 in DNA: TGTGCCAGCAGCCTATCAAACTATGGCTACACCTTC. This gives the protein CASSLSNYGYTF. Supplemented by reference TRBV7-2 and TRBJ1-2, the full variable domain reads GAGVSQSPSNKVTEKGKDVELRCDPISGHTALYWYRQSLGQGLEFLIYFQGNSAPDKSGLPSDRFSAERTGGSVSTLTIQRTQQEDSAVYLCASSLSNYGYTFGSGTRLTVV.

The rearrangement joins TRBV9 to TRBJ2-2, with TRBD2 identical over 8 bases. CDR3 length: 14 amino acids. The trim removed 0 bases at V and 7 bases at J, leaving 2 bases unmatched. Germline V gene lookup returns CDR1 SGDLS and CDR2 YYNGEE. CDR3 region: CASSVDGRVGELFF. The CDR3 region has the DNA TGTGCCAGCAGCGTAGACGGGAGGGTCGGGGAGCTGTTTTTT.

The chain is built from TRBV5-1 and TRBJ1-5; D is possibly TRBD1 (5 bases). Trimming took off 3 bases at V and 3 bases at J, with 10 bases between the two ends. The CDR3 runs to 14 residues. Germline-derived CDR1 and CDR2 are SGHRS and YFSETQ. The CDR3 is CASSYDSLNQPQHF. CDR3 in DNA: TGCGCCAGCAGCTACGACAGCCTCAATCAGCCCCAGCATTTT.

This rearrangement joins TRBV5-4 to TRBJ2-7; 10 nucleotides match TRBD1. The V and J ends lost 0 bases and 2 bases, in that order; junction bases with no gene match: 5. Germline CDR1 SGHNT, CDR2 YYREEE (reference sequence). CDR3 size: 16 residues. The CDR3 protein is CASSLAGTGVTYEQYF. CDR3 sequence (DNA): TGTGCCAGCAGCTTGGCCGGGACAGGGGTCACCTACGAGCAGTACTTC. Full variable domain (remainder filled in from reference TRBV5-4 and TRBJ2-7): ETGVTQSPTHLIKTRGQQVTLRCSSQSGHNTVSWYQQALGQGPQFIFQYYREEENGRGNFPPRFSGLQFPNYSSELNVNALELDDSALYLCASSLAGTGVTYEQYFGPGTRLTVT.

This clone was picked up a small number of times. The chain has TRBV2 and TRBJ1-1, with 9 bases matching TRBD1. This CDR3 is 12 amino acids long. The trim removed 6 bases at V and 7 bases at J, leaving 3 bases unmatched. Per the germline V gene, CDR1 is SNHLY and CDR2 is FYNNEI. The CDR3 sequence is CASRDRGLEAFF. Written as DNA, the CDR3 is TGTGCCAGCAGGGACAGGGGACTTGAAGCTTTCTTT.